The present entry profiles one T cell receptor beta chain with its context. This clonotype appeared many times. Its antigen target is currently unknown. One base away there is no much larger clone; base qualities are not given. CDR1 and CDR2 (MNHEY, SVGAGI) derive from the germline V gene. The V end loses 2 bases and the J end loses 1 base, and a stretch of 14 bases separates them. Including cysteine and phenylalanine, the CDR3 has 17 amino acids. Just CDR3 DNA is preserved here, 51 bases in frame from base 1. The data stem from a study of response to subunit inactivated influenza vaccine (dated by TCRdb to the late 2010s). A note on the overall study: Deep quantitative profiling of the T cell receptor repertoire was used in the study to follow responses to a trivalent subunit inactivated influenza vaccine.

General study outcomes and caveats: The authors suggested that each seasonal influenza vaccination may recruit only a limited number of new T cells.

Receptor libraries were prepared by RT-PCR. The instrument given in TCRdb is Illumina HiSeq 2500. TCRdb cleaned the public reads at Q25 with fastp, built clones with MiXCR and kept in-frame beta chains. Records with the same CDR3 protein are collapsed into one entry carrying the most frequent genes and DNA. The sample table records 590,000 or so distinct CDR3 sequences; approximately 15% of these occur just once. The ten largest clones capture about 7.6% of the sample. The specimen comprised PBMCs from blood, sampled around two weeks before vaccination. The chain uses TRBV6-5 and TRBJ2-2, with the D gene too uncertain to name. The clonotype originates from a man aged 45-60 years who received an inactivated influenza vaccine. Donor details come from another sample of the same person, matched by shared clones. The CDR3 has the sequence CASSYAWSAGNTGELFF. The nucleotide sequence is TGTGCCAGCAGTTACGCCTGGTCGGCAGGGAACACCGGGGAGCTGTTTTTT.